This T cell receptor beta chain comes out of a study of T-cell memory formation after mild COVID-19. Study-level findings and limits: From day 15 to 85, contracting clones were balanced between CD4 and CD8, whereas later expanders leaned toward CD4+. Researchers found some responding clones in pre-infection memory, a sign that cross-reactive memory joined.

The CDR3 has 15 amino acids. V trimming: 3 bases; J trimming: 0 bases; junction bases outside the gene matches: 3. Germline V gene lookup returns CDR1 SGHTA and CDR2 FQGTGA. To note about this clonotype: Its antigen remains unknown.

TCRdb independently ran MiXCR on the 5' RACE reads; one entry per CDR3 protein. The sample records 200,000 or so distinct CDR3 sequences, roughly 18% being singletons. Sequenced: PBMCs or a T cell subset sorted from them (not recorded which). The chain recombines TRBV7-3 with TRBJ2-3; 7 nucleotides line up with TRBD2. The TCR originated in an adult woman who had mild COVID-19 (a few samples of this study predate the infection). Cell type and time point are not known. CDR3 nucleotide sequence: TGTGCCAGCAGCTTGACTAGCCGGAGCACAGATACGCAGTATTTT. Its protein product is CASSLTSRSTDTQYF.